These 23 T cell receptor beta chains originate from one sample sequenced in a study of T cells in localized non-small cell lung cancer (dated by TCRdb to about 2020). Preparation of the library involved the immunoSEQ multiplex PCR assay. Sourced from immuneACCESS, this table was stored by TCRdb with only in-frame sequences that have V and J called. A share of the clones is absent; for the studies checked, an unresolved V gene accounts for under half, and the remainder has no known explanation. The sample records about 83,000 clones, 65% to 85% of which are singletons. The leading ten clones occupy roughly 9% of the sample. Sample: peripheral blood, taken before any cancer treatment. These receptors were taken from a female donor older than 55 with stage I lung adenocarcinoma.

The chain carries TRBV15 and TRBJ2-5; either TRBD1 or TRBD2 may fit D (7 bases each). Germline CDR1 LNHNV, CDR2 YYDKDF (reference sequence). The CDR3 contains 16 residues. V was pared by 1 base and J by 5 bases, with 17 bases between. The DNA of the CDR3 is TGTGCCACCAGCAGAGCCCCCGGCAGGGGGGGGGAGACCCAGTACTTC. Its protein is CATSRAPGRGGETQYF.

The genes are TRBV13 and TRBJ2-6; D is uncertain. The CDR3 has 14 residues. Germline CDR1 PRHDT, CDR2 FYEKMQ (reference sequence). V lost 9 bases to trimming and J lost 0 bases, with 9 bases between them. The CDR3: CASKESSGANVLTF. The CDR3 nucleotides are TGTGCCAGTAAAGAGAGCTCTGGGGCCAACGTCCTGACTTTC.

The rearrangement links TRBV5-4 to TRBJ2-7; D might be TRBD1 (5 bases). The CDR3 is 17 residues long. In germline, CDR1 is SGHNT, CDR2 YYREEE (reference sequence). The V gene lost 2 bases and the J gene lost 4 bases, with 22 bases spanning the gap. The CDR3: CASSFGLLTEDTYEQYF. As DNA, the CDR3 is TGTGCCAGCAGCTTTGGTCTTTTGACAGAAGATACGTACGAGCAGTACTTC.

This chain connects TRBV19 to TRBJ1-2; a possible D gene is TRBD1 (5 bases). V was clipped by 1 base and J by 13 bases, with 19 bases between them. Germline V gene data show CDR1 as LNHDA and CDR2 as SQIVND (reference sequence). CDR3 size: 14 residues. This chain's CDR3 is CASSIVNRPLESTF. CDR3 nucleotides: TGTGCCAGTAGTATAGTGAACAGGCCGCTGGAGAGCACCTTC.

The J gene is TRBJ1-3, the V gene TRBV7-3; 8 bases are shared with TRBD1. The CDR3 spans 16 residues. Germline CDR1 SGHTA, CDR2 FQGTGA. The V and J ends lost 5 bases and 3 bases, in that order; junction bases with no gene match: 9. The CDR3 sequence is CASSRIRQGSGNTIYF. The CDR3 DNA sequence: TGTGCCAGCAGCCGGATTCGACAGGGGAGTGGAAACACCATATATTTT.

The genes are TRBV7-2 and TRBJ2-7; TRBD1 aligns across 7 bases. V was pared by 4 bases and J by 2 bases, with 8 bases of the junction left unmatched. The CDR3 is made up of 15 amino acids. The V gene's germline CDR1 is SGHTA and CDR2 FQGNSA. The CDR3: CASSSTGTVAYEQYF. The CDR3 DNA is TGTGCCAGCAGCTCTACCGGGACAGTCGCCTACGAGCAGTACTTC.

This rearrangement joins TRBV7-9 to TRBJ2-1; D is perhaps TRBD1 (6 bases). V lost 0 bases to trimming and J lost 2 bases, with 8 bases between them. Germline loops: CDR1 SEHNR, CDR2 FQNEAQ (reference sequence). There are 15 residues in the CDR3. The CDR3: CASSLATGTYNEQFF. The CDR3 nucleotides read TGTGCCAGCAGCTTAGCAACAGGGACCTACAATGAGCAGTTCTTC.

This clone was counted a few times. V usage is TRBV6-5 and J usage is TRBJ1-1; possible D gene TRBD1, 6 bases. This CDR3 spans 14 amino acids. CDR1 is MNHEY, CDR2 SVGAGI, per germline. The V and J ends lost 7 bases and 0 bases respectively, with 12 bases between them. The CDR3 bases are TGTGCCAGCAACCGACGACAGGTGAACACTGAAGCTTTCTTT. It codes for CASNRRQVNTEAFF.

The rearrangement joins TRBV6-5 to TRBJ1-5, with D unresolved. CDR1 and CDR2 from the germline V gene are MNHEY and SVGAGI. This CDR3 contains 13 residues. The V gene lost 6 bases and the J gene lost 0 bases, with 6 bases spanning the gap. The CDR3 spells CASRFNSNQPQHF. The CDR3 DNA is TGTGCCAGCAGGTTCAATAGCAATCAGCCCCAGCATTTT.

This rearrangement joins TRBV7-2 to TRBJ2-5; 8 nucleotides align to TRBD2. The J segment lost 4 bases and the V segment lost 6 bases, leaving 13 bases of the junction unmatched. The length of the CDR3 is 16 residues. Germline V gives CDR1 SGHTA, CDR2 FQGNSA. CDR3 protein: CASSLGAGGRIETQYF. CDR3 in DNA: TGTGCCAGCAGTCTAGGGGCGGGAGGCCGAATAGAGACCCAGTACTTC.

This chain uses TRBV15 with TRBJ2-5; tentatively, D is TRBD2 (5 bases). This CDR3 is built from 13 residues. Germline CDR1 LNHNV, CDR2 YYDKDF (reference sequence). Deletions cut 0 bases from V and 5 bases from J, with 7 bases between. CDR3 sequence reads: CATSRDRRETQYF. As DNA, the CDR3 is TGTGCCACCAGCAGAGATAGGAGGGAGACCCAGTACTTC.

This clone showed up just once. The chain recombines TRBV6-1 with TRBJ1-3, with D unclear. The V gene lost 7 bases and the J gene lost 1 base, with 5 bases spanning the gap. The CDR3 covers 12 residues. Germline V gives CDR1 MNHNS, CDR2 SASEGT. The CDR3 DNA reads as TGTGCCAGCACGGAGTCTGGAAACACCATATATTTT. Amino acids: CASTESGNTIYF.

The chain has TRBV5-1 and TRBJ2-2; 7 bases match TRBD1. Losses at the gene ends were 5 bases for V and 11 bases for J; bases not matched to a gene: 6. The CDR3 contains 12 residues. From germline, CDR1 is SGHRS and CDR2 YFSETQ. The CDR3 region has the DNA TGCGCCAGCAGAACTGGGACAGAAGAGCTGTTTTTT. The encoded protein is CASRTGTEELFF. Filled out from reference TRBV5-1 and TRBJ2-2, the complete variable domain reads KAGVTQTPRYLIKTRGQQVTLSCSPISGHRSVSWYQQTPGQGLQFLFEYFSETQRNKGNFPGRFSGRQFSNSRSEMNVSTLELGDSALYLCASRTGTEELFFGEGSRLTVL.

The rearrangement joins TRBV28 to TRBJ2-2, with 7 bases matching TRBD1. Germline-derived CDR1 and CDR2 are MDHEN and SYDVKM. J lost 7 bases, V lost 7 bases, and 15 bases had no gene match. The CDR3 runs to 16 residues. CDR3 in DNA: TGTGCCAGCAATTCCCGGAAGGGGGCGACGGTCGGGGAGCTGTTTTTT. It codes for CASNSRKGATVGELFF.

V gene TRBV9 combines with J gene TRBJ2-1; 10 positions match TRBD2. V lost 0 bases, J lost 3 bases, and 9 bases stayed unmatched. This CDR3 has 18 amino acids. Germline-derived CDR1 and CDR2 are SGDLS and YYNGEE. CDR3: CASSVAPGASGGYNEQFF. DNA for the CDR3: TGTGCCAGCAGCGTAGCCCCAGGAGCTAGCGGGGGCTACAATGAGCAGTTCTTC.

J is TRBJ1-2 and V is TRBV30, with D uncertain. CDR3 length: 14 amino acids. The germline V and J ends were trimmed by 4 bases and 8 bases, with 20 bases remaining between them. Germline CDR1 and CDR2: GTSNPN and SVGIG (reference sequence). The CDR3 here is CAWKRLVIWEGYTF. Here the CDR3 DNA reads TGTGCCTGGAAGCGCCTAGTGATTTGGGAGGGCTACACCTTC.

This clone was detected only a few times. This chain connects TRBV30 to TRBJ1-5; 8 bases align to TRBD1. The CDR3 is 13 amino acids. The V gene end was trimmed by 1 base and the J gene end by 5 bases; junction bases not matched to a gene: 1. Germline-derived CDR1 and CDR2 are GTSNPN and SVGIG (reference sequence). The CDR3 DNA is TGTGCCTGGAGTGAACAGGGGGATCAGCCCCAGCATTTT. Residues: CAWSEQGDQPQHF.

This clone was seen only once. The rearrangement links TRBV15 to TRBJ2-1; the D gene is possibly TRBD1 (6 bases). This CDR3 contains 12 residues. V lost 0 bases, J lost 10 bases, and 7 bases lay in between. The V gene's germline CDR1 is LNHNV and CDR2 YYDKDF (reference sequence). The CDR3 reads CATSREGTEQFF. Here the CDR3 DNA reads TGTGCCACCAGCAGAGAAGGGACAGAGCAGTTCTTC.

The chain has TRBV4-3 and TRBJ1-2; D gene uncertain. Germline CDR1 reads LGHNA; CDR2 reads YSLEER. CDR3 length equals 15 residues. Trimming left V 4 bases short and J 4 bases short, with 16 bases between. CDR3 sequence reads: CASSPSSVGRYGYTF. The CDR3 nucleotides are TGCGCCAGCAGCCCCAGCTCCGTTGGCCGCTATGGCTACACCTTC.

This clone was observed a single time. This chain links TRBV13 with TRBJ1-3; 7 bases line up with TRBD1. Germline CDR1 and CDR2: PRHDT and FYEKMQ (reference sequence). The junction had 1 base not matched to a gene; V was cut back by 4 bases and J by 4 bases. This CDR3 has 13 amino acids. Written as DNA, the CDR3 is TGTGCCAGCAGCTCGGACAGGGGAAACACCATATATTTT. It encodes CASSSDRGNTIYF. The variable domain in full, with the rest retrieved from reference TRBV13 and TRBJ1-3, is AAGVIQSPRHLIKEKRETATLKCYPIPRHDTVYWYQQGPGQDPQFLISFYEKMQSDKGSIPDRFSAQQFSDYHSELNMSSLELGDSALYFCASSSDRGNTIYFGEGSWLTVV.

The chain carries TRBV5-6 and TRBJ2-3; no firm D call. In germline, CDR1 is SGHDT, CDR2 YYEEEE. Trimming cost V 3 bases and J 3 bases, with 2 bases left between them. The CDR3 runs 11 residues. The CDR3 coding sequence is TGTGCCAGCAGCTCAACAGATACGCAGTATTTT. Amino acid sequence: CASSSTDTQYF.

V and J are TRBV28 and TRBJ2-7; 7 bases agree with TRBD2. V dropped 5 bases and J dropped 6; count of bases not matched to a gene: 7. Germline loops: CDR1 MDHEN, CDR2 SYDVKM. The CDR3 extends over 13 amino acids. In nucleotides, the CDR3 is TGTGCCAGCAGTGGACTAGTTGGGCGCGAGCAGTACTTC. This codes for CASSGLVGREQYF.

The count of this clone is one. The CDR3 nucleotides are TGTGCCAGCAGCTTAACTAGCGGGGGTCCTAATGAGCAGTTCTTC. Translated, it gives CASSLTSGGPNEQFF. This chain links TRBV7-3 with TRBJ2-1, with TRBD2 matching 9 bases. CDR3 length: 15 residues. Germline lookup yields CDR1 SGHTA and CDR2 FQGTGA. J was trimmed by 7 bases and V by 0 bases; bases with no gene match: 4.